This T cell receptor beta chain derives from a study of blood T cell repertoires in COVID-19. Only in-frame clones appear in the TCRdb table, and some are missing; sequencing was by immunoSEQ multiplex PCR. The sample includes 19,000 or so clones, roughly 90% of them seen just once. The V end lost 3 bases, the J end lost 7 bases, and 12 bases lay between the germline ends. Germline CDR1 is GTSNPN and CDR2 is SVGIG (reference sequence). The CDR3 covers 12 residues. The TCR comes from a man aged 65 to 85 with active COVID-19. Sample: peripheral blood. The chain recombines TRBV30 with TRBJ1-1, with D possibly being TRBD1 (6 bases). CDR3 DNA sequence: TGTGCCTGGAGGGATAGACAGGTTGAAGCTTTCTTT. This sequence encodes CAWRDRQVEAFF.